This T cell receptor (beta chain) was sequenced for a study of shared clonotypes between healthy human individuals. Generated by immunoSEQ multiplex PCR, the TCRdb table keeps only in-frame clones and is missing some. The repertoire consists of approximately 1.1 million clones, with approximately 80% occurring once and the leading ten covering 0.5% to 0.6%. The CDR3 runs to 15 residues. Germline V gene sequence: CDR1 MDHEN, CDR2 SYDVKM. V shed 2 bases and J shed 6 bases, with 14 bases lying between them. The rearrangement joins TRBV28 to TRBJ1-5; tentative D call: TRBD1 (6 bases). The material sequenced was memory CD4+ T cells from PBMCs. This sample's subset: CD45RA-negative fraction. This TCR came from a man aged 18 to 35 in good health. Some clones in this sample may be carry-over from other donors' samples. CDR3 protein: CASSLRGGSIQPQHF. DNA of the CDR3: TGTGCCAGCAGTTTAAGGGGGGGATCAATTCAGCCCCAGCATTTT.